Presented here are 3 T cell receptor beta chains from one specimen sequenced in a study of cytomegalovirus exposure and HLA in healthy donors. PCR used 60 Vbeta primers and 13 Jbeta primers. Here immunoSEQ multiplex PCR was the method, and the copy in TCRdb shows in-frame clones only, minus some. Among about 180,000 clones, 65% to 85% were seen once, and the ten largest hold over 2%. The material sequenced was PBMCs. These receptors were taken from a man between 60 and 75 years old in good health and CMV-seronegative.

This clone was detected once. V gene TRBV6-1 combines with J gene TRBJ2-7, with 11 nucleotides matching TRBD2. Germline V gene sequence: CDR1 MNHNS, CDR2 SASEGT. V gave up 1 base and J gave up 4 bases; unmatched junction bases: 6. This CDR3 comprises 16 residues. CDR3 DNA sequence: TGTGCCAGCAGTGAAGGGGTAGCGGGAGGGCGGTACGAGCAGTACTTC. This encodes CASSEGVAGGRYEQYF.

This clone appeared a few times. This sequence joins TRBV2 and TRBJ1-1; 7 nucleotides match TRBD1. The V gene's germline CDR1 is SNHLY and CDR2 FYNNEI. The length of the CDR3 is 12 residues. J lost 1 base, V lost 10 bases, and 3 bases had no gene match. The CDR3 coding sequence is TGTGCCACGGGACAGTCGAACACTGAAGCTTTCTTT. This encodes CATGQSNTEAFF.

The chain recombines TRBV4-1 with TRBJ2-1; possible D gene TRBD2, 5 bases. Looked up from germline, CDR1 is MGHRA and CDR2 is YSYEKL. The CDR3 extends over 16 amino acids. The V end lost 3 bases, the J end lost 4 bases, and 16 bases lay between the germline ends. In nucleotides, the CDR3 is TGCGCCAGCAGCCAGGAGACCGGGAATTTATACAATGAGCAGTTCTTC. Residues: CASSQETGNLYNEQFF.